Shown below are 16 T cell receptor beta chains from a single sample sequenced in a study of T cells in women clearing cervical HPV infection. Method: immunoSEQ multiplex PCR; TCRdb's copy keeps in-frame clones and lacks some. The sample holds approximately 31,000 clones. The sequenced sample consisted of blood buffy coat. The receptors originated from a woman aged 18 to 75 with a cervical HPV16 infection that either progressed to CIN3+ or cleared (not recorded which).

Turning to this clone: The CDR3 end lies 3 residues beyond the end of the read and is filled in from the germline J gene. This chain uses TRBV20-1 with TRBJ1-6; possibly TRBD1 for D (6 bases). This CDR3 contains 14 residues. The germline CDR1 and CDR2 sequences are DFQATT and SNEGSKA (reference sequence). With 6 bases removed from V and 11 bases from J, the gap between germline ends came to 20 bases. CDR3 amino acids: CSARNRARGPPLHF. The DNA read from the CDR3 is TGCAGTGCAAGAAACAGGGCACGAGGTCCACCC.

Frequency places this clone as medium-sized. The observed sequence ends 3 residues before the CDR3 terminus, with the missing tail filled in from the germline J gene. V and J are TRBV14 and TRBJ2-4; TRBD2 agrees at 7 bases. Germline CDR1 SGHDN, CDR2 FVKESK. V lost 4 bases, J lost 0 bases, and 6 bases stayed unmatched. There are 16 residues in the CDR3. Partial CDR3 DNA: TGTGCCAGCAGCCTCACAAGCGGGATAGCCAAAAACATT. Its translation is CASSLTSGIAKNI. The entire CDR3 protein reads CASSLTSGIAKNIQYF.

Points on this clone: The read halts 3 residues ahead of the CDR3 end, with the missing end drawn from the germline J gene. The rearrangement links TRBV20-1 to TRBJ2-2; TRBD2 is a possible D gene (5 bases). Germline CDR1 is DFQATT and CDR2 is SNEGSKA (reference sequence). Trimming left V 7 bases short and J 6 bases short, with 18 bases between. This CDR3 is built from 14 residues. The covered CDR3 bases are TGCAGTGGGCGGCGGGTCGGAGGAGCCGGGGAG. Protein sequence: CSGRRVGGAGE. The CDR3 in its entirety is CSGRRVGGAGELFF.

The CDR3 here is CASSLDGVGGETQYF. CDR3 bases read: TGTGCCAGCAGCTTAGATGGGGTGGGGGGGGAGACC. The chain uses TRBV11-2 and TRBJ2-5; 7 positions agree with TRBD2. The read ends 3 residues shy of where the CDR3 ends; the end is completed using the germline J gene. The CDR3 has 15 residues. V was clipped by 0 bases and J by 5 bases; unmatched bases: 6. The germline CDR1 and CDR2 sequences are SGHAT and FQNNGV.

Note on this clone: The read comes to an end 3 residues before the CDR3 does, leaving the germline J gene to fill in the end. The chain joins TRBV6-2 or TRBV6-3 to TRBJ2-1; weak D call: TRBD2 (6 bases). Germline V CDR1 and CDR2: MNHEY, SVGEGT. The CDR3 is made up of 15 amino acids. The V gene lost 6 bases and the J gene lost 0 bases, with 12 bases spanning the gap. CDR3 DNA (partial): TGTGCCAGCAGCCCTCGGGACTCCTCCTACAATGAG. Amino acid sequence: CASSPRDSSYNE. The entire CDR3 sequence reads CASSPRDSSYNEQFF.

About this clone itself: The CDR3 is cut off 3 residues early in the read; its end comes from the germline J gene. The genes are TRBV7-9 and TRBJ2-4, with a possible D match to TRBD1 (6 bases). Trimming took off 2 bases at V and 8 bases at J, with 13 bases between the two ends. There are 14 residues in the CDR3. Germline-derived CDR1 and CDR2 are SEHNR and FQNEAQ (reference sequence). The CDR3 spells CASSLSPGADIQYF. The CDR3 bases that were read are TGTGCCAGCAGCTTATCACCAGGGGCAGACATT.

A note on this clone: The observed sequence ends 3 residues before the CDR3 terminus, with the missing tail filled in from the germline J gene. The rearrangement uses TRBV19 and TRBJ1-1; D ambiguous. This CDR3 spans 14 amino acids. The germline V gene encodes CDR1 LNHDA and CDR2 SQIVND (reference sequence). The CDR3 sequence is CASSIPRHPEEAFF. The part of the CDR3 DNA that was read is TGTGCCAGTAGTATACCCCGACACCCAGAGGAA.

With regard to this clone: With the read ending 3 residues before the CDR3 end, the germline J gene is used to fill in that end. The rearrangement links TRBV6-2 or TRBV6-3 to TRBJ2-4, with a weak D call TRBD1 (6 bases). The CDR3 totals 17 residues. Germline V gives CDR1 MNHEY, CDR2 SVGEGT. V was cut by 4 bases and J by 0 bases, with 16 bases left in between. CDR3 DNA, as far as it was read: TGTGCCAGCAGTTGGGGTAGGGGGACCATAGCCAAAAACATT. This encodes CASSWGRGTIAKNI. The full CDR3 reads CASSWGRGTIAKNIQYF.

Turning to this clone: The read gets to within 3 residues of the CDR3 end, and the germline J gene fills in the rest. This chain connects TRBV5-1 to TRBJ2-3; TRBD1 is a possible D gene (5 bases). Germline V lookup: CDR1 SGHRS, CDR2 YFSETQ. The CDR3 length is 17 residues. Trimming took 0 bases from V and 5 from J, leaving 19 bases between them. The sequenced part of the CDR3 DNA is TGCGCCAGCAGCTTGGACAGGACCATGACTTCTGGAGATACG. This gives the protein CASSLDRTMTSGDT. The whole CDR3 protein reads CASSLDRTMTSGDTQYF.

As to this clone: The read is 3 residues too short to cover the CDR3 end, so that end is filled in from the germline J gene. The V and J genes are TRBV7-7 and TRBJ2-7; D remains unclear. This CDR3 comprises 13 residues. The V and J ends lost 0 bases and 1 base respectively, with 4 bases between them. Germline V gene lookup returns CDR1 SSHAT and CDR2 FNYEAQ (reference sequence). The DNA read from the CDR3 is TGTGCCAGCAGCTTAGCGCAGTCCTACGAG. It codes for CASSLAQSYE. The entire CDR3 protein reads CASSLAQSYEQYF.

A word on this clone: The read falls 3 residues short of the CDR3 end, and the missing part is taken from the germline J gene. The gene calls are TRBV29-1 and TRBJ2-7; possible D gene TRBD2, 5 bases. This CDR3 spans 14 amino acids. Germline V gene sequence: CDR1 SQVTM, CDR2 ANQGSEA. V lost 0 bases and J lost 3, with 12 bases in between. The sequenced part of the CDR3 DNA is TGCAGCGTTGAAGATCAGGCGGCGGGCTACGAG. Translating it yields CSVEDQAAGYE. In full, the CDR3 reads CSVEDQAAGYEQYF.

To note about this clone: The observed sequence ends 3 residues before the CDR3 terminus, with the missing tail filled in from the germline J gene. The chain uses TRBV29-1 and TRBJ2-3, with no clear D. The CDR3 totals 15 residues. Germline V gene sequence: CDR1 SQVTM, CDR2 ANQGSEA. The V and J ends lost 1 base and 3 bases respectively, with 14 bases between them. The CDR3 here is CSVEGTVDTTDTQYF. The DNA read from the CDR3 is TGCAGCGTTGAAGGCACAGTGGATACGACAGATACG.

On this clone itself: Sequencing ends 3 residues short of the CDR3 end; the germline J gene provides the rest. The genes are TRBV13 and TRBJ1-2, with a weak D call TRBD1 (5 bases). With 0 bases removed from V and 5 bases from J, the gap between germline ends came to 10 bases. Germline values: CDR1 PRHDT, CDR2 FYEKMQ (reference sequence). The CDR3 loop spans 14 amino acids. The CDR3 DNA, read in part, is TGTGCCAGCAGCTTAGGCTCCGGGGGATATGGC. This translates into CASSLGSGGYG. The entire CDR3 sequence reads CASSLGSGGYGYTF.

Details on this clone: Read coverage stops 3 residues before the CDR3 terminus; the germline J gene supplies the remainder. J is TRBJ2-1 and V is TRBV9, with 7 bases identical to TRBD1. Germline V gives CDR1 SGDLS, CDR2 YYNGEE. The CDR3 spans 15 residues. J was trimmed by 4 bases and V by 0 bases; bases with no gene match: 4. CDR3 bases read: TGTGCCAGCAGCGTAGTCGGGACAGCGTACAATGAG. It is translated as CASSVVGTAYNE. The entire CDR3 sequence reads CASSVVGTAYNEQFF.

Note on this clone: The missing CDR3 end, 3 residues past where the read stops, is filled in from the germline J gene. Distinct nucleotide sequences in the sample also encode this CDR3. V is TRBV18 and J is TRBJ2-2, with D possibly being TRBD1 (5 bases). Per the germline V gene, CDR1 is KGHSH and CDR2 is LQKENI. Trimming stripped 3 bases from V and 1 base from J, with 6 bases between. This CDR3 comprises 14 residues. The sequenced CDR3 bases are TGTGCCAGCTCACCCGACAGGAACACCGGGGAG. This encodes CASSPDRNTGE. The full-length CDR3 reads as CASSPDRNTGELFF.

For this clone: The read halts 3 residues ahead of the CDR3 end, with the missing end drawn from the germline J gene. The chain couples TRBV2 to TRBJ2-5; no definite D call. Germline V CDR1 and CDR2: SNHLY, FYNNEI. The CDR3 contains 14 residues. Trimming stripped 6 bases from V and 1 base from J, with 12 bases between. Incomplete CDR3 DNA: TGTGCCAGCAGCGACTTACCGATCCAAGAGACC. This sequence encodes CASSDLPIQET. The complete CDR3 protein is CASSDLPIQETQYF.